What follows are 19 T cell receptor beta chains derived from one specimen sequenced in a study of T-cell memory formation after mild COVID-19. TCRdb reprocessed the 5' RACE reads with MiXCR, giving one entry per CDR3 protein. The sample records roughly 280,000 distinct CDR3 sequences, 7.5% to 9.5% being singletons. Sequencing was done on a sample of PBMCs or a T cell subset sorted from them (not recorded which). The origin of the receptors is a man aged 18 to 30 who had mild COVID-19 (a few samples of this study predate the infection). Cell type and time point are not known.

The chain links TRBV6-6 to TRBJ1-5, with TRBD1 as a possible D gene (6 bases). V lost 8 bases, J lost 0 bases, and 20 bases lay in between. This CDR3 is built from 17 residues. Germline V gene sequence: CDR1 MNHNY, CDR2 SVGAGI (reference sequence). This chain's CDR3 is CASSRGAGDYSNQPQHF. The DNA of the CDR3 is TGTGCCAGCTCCCGGGGGGCCGGAGACTATAGCAATCAGCCCCAGCATTTT.

This clonotype was counted between two and nine times. The chain is built from TRBV7-2 and TRBJ2-2; tentative D call: TRBD2 (6 bases). Trimming removed 4 bases from V and 8 bases from J, with 20 bases in between. The CDR3 is 16 amino acids. CDR1 is SGHTA, CDR2 FQGNSA, per germline. The CDR3 reads CASSSYRESLVGELFF. Here the CDR3 DNA reads TGTGCCAGCAGCTCCTATCGGGAGTCTTTGGTAGGGGAGCTGTTTTTT.

V gene TRBV20-1 combines with J gene TRBJ2-1; maybe TRBD1 (5 bases). Germline V lookup: CDR1 DFQATT, CDR2 SNEGSKA (reference sequence). Trimming took off 1 base at V and 6 bases at J, with 7 bases between the two ends. CDR3 length: 12 amino acids. CDR3 DNA sequence: TGCAGTGCTAGAGTCAGGGCCAATGAGCAGTTCTTC. Translation: CSARVRANEQFF.

This clonotype was seen more than once but under ten times. The chain couples TRBV4-2 to TRBJ2-7; no reliable D call. Germline values: CDR1 LGHNA, CDR2 YNFKEQ. This CDR3 is 15 amino acids long. Trimming took 0 bases from V and 3 from J, leaving 12 bases between them. The CDR3 DNA reads as TGTGCCAGCAGCCAAGATTTAGGCAGCAGCTACGAGCAGTACGTC. Its protein is CASSQDLGSSYEQYV.

This clonotype was counted between two and nine times. This chain joins TRBV4-1 and TRBJ2-1; D unresolved. Trimming pared 5 bases from V and 6 bases from J, leaving 5 bases between. CDR1 is MGHRA, CDR2 YSYEKL, per germline. CDR3 length: 11 residues. CDR3 nucleotides: TGCGCCAGCAGCAACACCAATGAGCAGTTCTTC. As protein: CASSNTNEQFF.

The chain joins TRBV27 to TRBJ1-1; a possible D gene is TRBD1 (5 bases). The ends were cut back, 2 bases at V and 4 bases at J, with 17 bases in the middle. The CDR3 runs 16 residues. The germline CDR1 and CDR2 sequences are MNHEY and SMNVEV (reference sequence). CDR3 nucleotide sequence: TGTGCCAGCAGTTTAGGAGTAGGGACGACGGGCACTGAAGCTTTCTTT. Protein sequence: CASSLGVGTTGTEAFF.

The CDR3 DNA sequence: TGTGCCAGCAGCCAAGTGGCAGGAGATGGCTACACCTTC. Translated: CASSQVAGDGYTF. This sequence joins TRBV4-2 and TRBJ1-2; D is uncertain. Trimming shortened V by 1 base and J by 6 bases, and 9 bases separated the two germline ends. This CDR3 contains 13 residues. Looked up from germline, CDR1 is LGHNA and CDR2 is YNFKEQ.

Only one count was recorded for this clonotype. The CDR3 DNA is TGTGCCAGCAGCGTATCTGCTCGGACAGGGGCCTCCTACGAGCAGTACTTC. It yields the protein CASSVSARTGASYEQYF. The V gene is TRBV9, the J gene TRBJ2-7; 9 positions agree with TRBD1. V trimming: 1 base; J trimming: 0 bases; junction bases outside the gene matches: 8. The germline gives CDR1 SGDLS, CDR2 YYNGEE. This CDR3 comprises 17 residues. The whole variable domain, filled in from reference TRBV9 and TRBJ2-7, reads DSGVTQTPKHLITATGQRVTLRCSPRSGDLSVYWYQQSLDQGLQFLIQYYNGEERAKGNILERFSAQQFPDLHSELNLSSLELGDSALYFCASSVSARTGASYEQYFGPGTRLTVT.

This clonotype was found a few times. CDR3 nucleotide sequence: TGTGCCAGCAGCACTGGGGGCGAGGGCTCTGGAAACACCATATATTTT. Residues: CASSTGGEGSGNTIYF. The V call is TRBV7-9, the J call TRBJ1-3, with a tentative D call TRBD1 (6 bases). Trimming pared 5 bases from V and 0 bases from J, leaving 14 bases between. Germline V gene sequence: CDR1 SEHNR, CDR2 FQNEAQ (reference sequence). The CDR3 sequence is 16 residues long.

This clonotype appeared many times. This chain links TRBV12-3 or TRBV12-4 with TRBJ2-7, with 8 bases fitting TRBD1. The CDR3 has 15 amino acids. The J segment lost 7 bases and the V segment lost 5 bases, leaving 13 bases of the junction unmatched. The CDR3 loop reads CASSNRDRFLWEQYF. The CDR3 DNA follows: TGTGCCAGCAGTAACCGGGACAGGTTTCTCTGGGAGCAGTACTTC.

V gene TRBV7-2 combines with J gene TRBJ2-4; D is unresolved. Trimming shortened V by 4 bases and J by 0 bases, and 13 bases separated the two germline ends. Germline-derived CDR1 and CDR2 are SGHTA and FQGNSA. This CDR3 is built from 16 residues. The CDR3 loop reads CASSSSLLKAKNIQYF. CDR3 coding DNA: TGTGCCAGCAGCTCCAGTCTACTTAAAGCCAAAAACATTCAGTACTTC.

This clonotype has a handful of counts. The rearrangement uses TRBV12-3 or TRBV12-4 and TRBJ1-5; tentative D call: TRBD1 (6 bases). With 6 bases removed from V and 1 base from J, the gap between germline ends came to 10 bases. This CDR3 contains 14 residues. The CDR3 nucleotides are TGTGCCAGCAGGCGGGGGGGCAGCAATCAGCCCCAGCATTTT. The encoded protein is CASRRGGSNQPQHF.

This clonotype was observed a single time. The gene calls are TRBV6-6 and TRBJ2-3; possibly TRBD2 for D (6 bases). Germline assignment: CDR1 MNHNY and CDR2 SVGAGI (reference sequence). The ends were cut back, 5 bases at V and 7 bases at J, with 16 bases in the middle. The CDR3 sequence is 14 residues long. CDR3 loop: CASSDPRGVHTQYF. The CDR3 DNA reads as TGTGCCAGCAGTGACCCGCGGGGTGTACATACGCAGTATTTT.

V and J are TRBV6-1 and TRBJ1-4; D gene uncertain. From germline, CDR1 is MNHNS and CDR2 SASEGT. This CDR3 has 13 residues. The V end lost 4 bases, the J end lost 11 bases, and 14 bases lay between the germline ends. The CDR3 region has the DNA TGTGCCAGCAGTGCCCCAGCCCTTGCCAAACTGTTTTTT. Its protein is CASSAPALAKLFF.

The chain uses TRBV29-1 and TRBJ2-2; tentatively, D is TRBD2 (5 bases). The CDR3 consists of 12 residues. Germline V lookup: CDR1 SQVTM, CDR2 ANQGSEA. V gave up 7 bases and J gave up 6 bases, with 12 bases separating them. CDR3 amino acids: CSGGRGAGELFF. Written as DNA, the CDR3 is TGCAGCGGTGGACGGGGAGCCGGGGAGCTGTTTTTT.

This clonotype was seen ten or more times. V gene TRBV5-1 combines with J gene TRBJ1-1; D is perhaps TRBD1 (6 bases). This CDR3 spans 14 amino acids. Germline CDR1 SGHRS, CDR2 YFSETQ. The ends were cut back, 6 bases at V and 3 bases at J, with 15 bases in the middle. The CDR3 DNA is TGCGCCAGCAAGGGGGGCGGGGTGGACACTGAAGCTTTCTTT. It yields the protein CASKGGGVDTEAFF.

The genes are TRBV6-5 and TRBJ2-2; 11 bases match TRBD2. The junction had 15 bases not matched to a gene; V was cut back by 4 bases and J by 5 bases. Germline V gene data show CDR1 as MNHEY and CDR2 as SVGAGI. This CDR3 has 19 amino acids. The CDR3 nucleotides are TGTGCCAGCAGTTGGCCGACTAGCGGGGACCGGATGGGAACCGGGGAGCTGTTTTTT. Its translation is CASSWPTSGDRMGTGELFF.

This clonotype was counted many times. The chain recombines TRBV5-1 with TRBJ1-2; D is ambiguous. The CDR3 sequence is 12 residues long. V lost 0 bases and J lost 5, with 5 bases in between. The V gene's germline CDR1 is SGHRS and CDR2 YFSETQ. CDR3 DNA: TGCGCCAGCAGCTTGGCCACTTATGGCTACACCTTC. Translation: CASSLATYGYTF.

This clonotype was seen many times. The V call is TRBV18, the J call TRBJ2-1; D may match TRBD1 or TRBD2 (6 bases each). CDR1 is KGHSH, CDR2 LQKENI, per germline. The V and J ends lost 1 base and 7 bases respectively, with 17 bases between them. This CDR3 has 16 amino acids. CDR3: CASSPLSGGDLNEQFF. The CDR3 bases are TGTGCCAGCTCACCACTTTCCGGGGGCGACCTAAATGAGCAGTTCTTC.